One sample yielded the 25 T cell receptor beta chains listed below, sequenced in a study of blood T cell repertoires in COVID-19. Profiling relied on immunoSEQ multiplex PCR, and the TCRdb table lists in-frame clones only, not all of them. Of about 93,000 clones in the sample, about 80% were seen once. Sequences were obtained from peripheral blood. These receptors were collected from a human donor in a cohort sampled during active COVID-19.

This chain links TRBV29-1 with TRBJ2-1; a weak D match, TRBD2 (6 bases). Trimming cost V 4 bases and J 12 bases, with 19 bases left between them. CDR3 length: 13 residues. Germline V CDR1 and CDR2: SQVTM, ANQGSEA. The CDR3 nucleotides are TGCAGCGTTGTGCCGAACTTCACGGAGGGGCAGTTCTTC. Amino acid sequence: CSVVPNFTEGQFF.

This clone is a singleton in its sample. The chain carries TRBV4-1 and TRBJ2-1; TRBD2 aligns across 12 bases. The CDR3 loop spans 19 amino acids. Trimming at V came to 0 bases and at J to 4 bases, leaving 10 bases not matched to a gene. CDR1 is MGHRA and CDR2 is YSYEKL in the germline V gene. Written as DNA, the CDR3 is TGCGCCAGCAGCCAAGATCTAGCGGGAGGGCCCTCGGGATACAATGAGCAGTTCTTC. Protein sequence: CASSQDLAGGPSGYNEQFF.

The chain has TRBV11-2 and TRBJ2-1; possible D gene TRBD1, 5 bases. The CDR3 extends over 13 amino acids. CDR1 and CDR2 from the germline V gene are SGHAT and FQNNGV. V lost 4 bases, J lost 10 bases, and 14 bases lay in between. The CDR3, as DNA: TGTGCCAGCAGCTCAGGGCAGGGCCGAGAGCAGTTCTTC. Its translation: CASSSGQGREQFF.

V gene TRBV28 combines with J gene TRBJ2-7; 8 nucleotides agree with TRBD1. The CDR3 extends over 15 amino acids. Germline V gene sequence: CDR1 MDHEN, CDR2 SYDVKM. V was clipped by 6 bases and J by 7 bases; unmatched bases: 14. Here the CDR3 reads CASSSPGTGGSEQYF. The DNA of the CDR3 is TGTGCCAGCAGCAGCCCCGGGACAGGAGGATCAGAGCAGTACTTC.

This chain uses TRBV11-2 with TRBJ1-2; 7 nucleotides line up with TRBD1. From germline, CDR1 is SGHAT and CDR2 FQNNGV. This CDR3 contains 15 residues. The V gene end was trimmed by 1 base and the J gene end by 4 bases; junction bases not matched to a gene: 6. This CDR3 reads CASSLGLGTVYGYTF. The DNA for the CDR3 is TGTGCCAGCAGCTTAGGCCTCGGGACAGTCTATGGCTACACCTTC.

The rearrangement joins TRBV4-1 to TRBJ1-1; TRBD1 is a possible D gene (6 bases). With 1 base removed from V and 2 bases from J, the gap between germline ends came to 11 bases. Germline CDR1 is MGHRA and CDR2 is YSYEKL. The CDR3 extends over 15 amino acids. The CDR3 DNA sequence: TGCGCCAGCAGCCAAGCGACAGGAGTTAACACTGAAGCTTTCTTT. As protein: CASSQATGVNTEAFF.

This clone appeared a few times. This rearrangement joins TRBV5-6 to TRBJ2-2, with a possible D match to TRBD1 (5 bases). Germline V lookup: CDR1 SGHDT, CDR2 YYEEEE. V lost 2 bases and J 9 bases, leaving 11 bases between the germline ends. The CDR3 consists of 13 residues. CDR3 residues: CASSFSGLRELFF. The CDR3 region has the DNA TGTGCCAGCAGCTTTTCAGGGTTGAGGGAGCTGTTTTTT.

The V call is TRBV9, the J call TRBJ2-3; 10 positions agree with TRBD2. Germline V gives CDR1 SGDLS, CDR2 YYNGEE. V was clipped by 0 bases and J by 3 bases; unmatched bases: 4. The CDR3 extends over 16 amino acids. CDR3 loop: CASSVGPSGRTDTQYF. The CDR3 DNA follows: TGTGCCAGCAGCGTAGGCCCTAGCGGGAGAACAGATACGCAGTATTTT.

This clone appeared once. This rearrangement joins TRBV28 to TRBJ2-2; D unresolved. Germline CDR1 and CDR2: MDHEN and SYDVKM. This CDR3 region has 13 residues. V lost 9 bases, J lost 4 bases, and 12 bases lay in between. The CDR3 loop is CASRPGSTGELFF. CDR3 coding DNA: TGTGCCAGTCGCCCCGGGTCCACCGGGGAGCTGTTTTTT.

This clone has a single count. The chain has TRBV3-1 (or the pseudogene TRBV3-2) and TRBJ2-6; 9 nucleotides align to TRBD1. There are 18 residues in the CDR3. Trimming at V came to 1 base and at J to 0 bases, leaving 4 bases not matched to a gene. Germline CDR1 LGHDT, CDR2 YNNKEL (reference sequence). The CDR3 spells CASSQGGQGTSGANVLTF. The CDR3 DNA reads TGTGCCAGCAGCCAAGGGGGACAGGGAACCTCTGGGGCCAACGTCCTGACTTTC.

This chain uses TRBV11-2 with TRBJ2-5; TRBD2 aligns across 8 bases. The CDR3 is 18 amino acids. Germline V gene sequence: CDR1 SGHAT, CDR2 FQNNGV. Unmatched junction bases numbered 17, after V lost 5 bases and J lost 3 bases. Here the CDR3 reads CASSSLAGRGESKETQYF. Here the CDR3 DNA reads TGTGCCAGCAGCAGCTTAGCGGGGAGAGGGGAGAGTAAAGAGACCCAGTACTTC.

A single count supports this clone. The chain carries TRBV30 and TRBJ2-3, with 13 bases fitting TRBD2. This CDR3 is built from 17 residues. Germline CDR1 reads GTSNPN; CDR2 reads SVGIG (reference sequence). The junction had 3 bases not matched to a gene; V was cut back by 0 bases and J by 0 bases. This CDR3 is CAWSVGTSGASTDTQYF. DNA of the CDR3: TGTGCCTGGAGTGTCGGGACTAGCGGGGCAAGCACAGATACGCAGTATTTT.

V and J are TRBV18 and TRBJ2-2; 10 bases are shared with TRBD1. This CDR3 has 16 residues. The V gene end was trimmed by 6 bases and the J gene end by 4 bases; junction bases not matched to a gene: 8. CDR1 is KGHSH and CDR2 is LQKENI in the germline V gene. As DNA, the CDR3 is TGTGCCAGCTCTCCCGGGACAGGGGAGTCCACCGGGGAGCTGTTTTTT. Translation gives CASSPGTGESTGELFF.

The CDR3 here is CASSLAGGFTDTQYF. In DNA form, the CDR3 reads TGTGCCAGCAGTTTAGCGGGGGGATTCACAGATACGCAGTATTTT. The chain combines TRBV28 with TRBJ2-3, with 8 positions matching TRBD2. V shed 2 bases, J shed 2 bases, and the junction held 3 bases outside the gene matches. Germline V CDR1 and CDR2: MDHEN, SYDVKM. The CDR3 is made up of 15 amino acids.

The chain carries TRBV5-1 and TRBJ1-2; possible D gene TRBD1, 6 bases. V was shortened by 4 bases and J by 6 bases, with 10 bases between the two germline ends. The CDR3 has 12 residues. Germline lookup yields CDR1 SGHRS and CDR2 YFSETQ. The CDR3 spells CASSVQGDGYTF. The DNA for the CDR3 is TGCGCCAGCAGCGTACAGGGAGATGGCTACACCTTC.

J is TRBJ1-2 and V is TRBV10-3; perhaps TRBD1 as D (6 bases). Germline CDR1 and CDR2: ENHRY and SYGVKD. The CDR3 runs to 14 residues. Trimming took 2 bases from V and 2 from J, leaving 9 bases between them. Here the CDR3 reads CAISETGSNYGYTF. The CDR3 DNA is TGTGCCATCAGTGAGACAGGGTCGAACTATGGCTACACCTTC.

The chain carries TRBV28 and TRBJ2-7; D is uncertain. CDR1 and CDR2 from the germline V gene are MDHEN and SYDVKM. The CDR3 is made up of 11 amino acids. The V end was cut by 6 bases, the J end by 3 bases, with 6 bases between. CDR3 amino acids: CASSQIYEQYF. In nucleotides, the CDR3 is TGTGCCAGCAGCCAGATCTACGAGCAGTACTTC.

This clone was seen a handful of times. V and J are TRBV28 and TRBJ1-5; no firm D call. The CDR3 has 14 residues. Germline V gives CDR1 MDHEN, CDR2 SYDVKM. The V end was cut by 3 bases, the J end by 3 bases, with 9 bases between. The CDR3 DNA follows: TGTGCCAGCAGTTTTGGGCAGAACAATCAGCCCCAGCATTTT. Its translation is CASSFGQNNQPQHF.

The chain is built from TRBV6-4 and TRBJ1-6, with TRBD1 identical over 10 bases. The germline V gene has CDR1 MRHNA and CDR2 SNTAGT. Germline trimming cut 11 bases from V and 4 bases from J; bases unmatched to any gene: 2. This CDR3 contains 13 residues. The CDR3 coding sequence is TGTGCCGCGGACAGGGGGTATAATTCACCCCTCCACTTT. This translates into CAADRGYNSPLHF.

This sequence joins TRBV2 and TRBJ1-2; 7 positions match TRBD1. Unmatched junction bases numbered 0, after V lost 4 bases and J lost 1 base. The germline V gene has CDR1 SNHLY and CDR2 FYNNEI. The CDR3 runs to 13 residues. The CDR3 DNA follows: TGTGCCAGCAGTGGGGACAGTAACTATGGCTACACCTTC. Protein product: CASSGDSNYGYTF.

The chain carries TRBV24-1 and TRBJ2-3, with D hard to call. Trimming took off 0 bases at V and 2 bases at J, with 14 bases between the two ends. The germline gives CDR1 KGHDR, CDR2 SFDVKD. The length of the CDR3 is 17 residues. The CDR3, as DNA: TGTGCCACCAGTGATTTGGAGTCCGGTAGAGCCACAGATACGCAGTATTTT. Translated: CATSDLESGRATDTQYF.

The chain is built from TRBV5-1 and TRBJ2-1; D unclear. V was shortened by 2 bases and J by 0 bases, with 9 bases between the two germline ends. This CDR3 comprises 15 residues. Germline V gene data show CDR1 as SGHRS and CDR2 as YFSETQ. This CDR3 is CASSLGAFSYNEQFF. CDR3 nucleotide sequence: TGCGCCAGCAGCTTAGGAGCGTTCTCCTACAATGAGCAGTTCTTC.

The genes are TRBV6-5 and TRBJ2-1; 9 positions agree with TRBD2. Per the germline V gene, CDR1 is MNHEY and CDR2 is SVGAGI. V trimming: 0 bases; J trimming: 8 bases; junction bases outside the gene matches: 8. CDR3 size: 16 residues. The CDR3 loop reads CASSYSVRGGSYEQFF. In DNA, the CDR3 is TGTGCCAGCAGTTACTCGGTGCGGGGGGGCAGCTATGAGCAGTTCTTC.

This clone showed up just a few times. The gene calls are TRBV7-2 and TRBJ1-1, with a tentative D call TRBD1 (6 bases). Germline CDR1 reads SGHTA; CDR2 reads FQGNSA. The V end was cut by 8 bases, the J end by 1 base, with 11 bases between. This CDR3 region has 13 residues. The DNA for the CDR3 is TGTGCCAGCGGCCAGACAGGGAACACTGAAGCTTTCTTT. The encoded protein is CASGQTGNTEAFF.

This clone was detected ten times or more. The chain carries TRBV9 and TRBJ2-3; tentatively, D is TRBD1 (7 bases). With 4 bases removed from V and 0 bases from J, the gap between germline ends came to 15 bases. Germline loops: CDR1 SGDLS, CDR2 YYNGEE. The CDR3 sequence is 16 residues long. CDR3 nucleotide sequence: TGTGCCAGCAGCACCAGGGGGGTCAGTAGCACAGATACGCAGTATTTT. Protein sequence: CASSTRGVSSTDTQYF.